Presented here are 25 T cell receptor beta chains from one specimen sequenced in a study of blood T cell repertoires in COVID-19. Profiling relied on immunoSEQ multiplex PCR, and the TCRdb table lists in-frame clones only, not all of them. This sample carries about 220,000 clones, 80% of them seen once, and the ten largest clones take roughly 7%. The sequenced sample was peripheral blood. These receptors were collected from a woman in her 70s with acute or convalescent COVID-19.

The V call is TRBV5-1, the J call TRBJ2-5, with 10 positions matching TRBD1. Germline values: CDR1 SGHRS, CDR2 YFSETQ. The trim removed 3 bases at V and 4 bases at J, leaving 6 bases unmatched. This CDR3 region has 15 residues. CDR3 nucleotide sequence: TGCGCCAGCAGCTGGGGACAGGGGCGAGGAGAGACCCAGTACTTC. Translating it yields CASSWGQGRGETQYF.

The chain is built from TRBV6-5 and TRBJ1-5, with 11 bases aligning to TRBD1. V was clipped by 7 bases and J by 6 bases; unmatched bases: 5. The CDR3 sequence is 14 residues long. Germline V lookup: CDR1 MNHEY, CDR2 SVGAGI. This chain's CDR3 is CASTMDRGLQPQHF. DNA for the CDR3: TGTGCCAGCACTATGGACAGGGGGCTTCAGCCCCAGCATTTT.

V is TRBV7-9 and J is TRBJ2-3, with 7 bases identical to TRBD1. This CDR3 is built from 17 residues. With V trimmed by 6 bases and J by 2 bases, 14 bases remained unmatched. Germline V gene lookup returns CDR1 SEHNR and CDR2 FQNEAQ (reference sequence). Written as DNA, the CDR3 is TGTGCCAGCAGACCCGCCGGGACAGTGGGTTACACAGATACGCAGTATTTT. Translated, it gives CASRPAGTVGYTDTQYF.

The rearrangement uses TRBV19 and TRBJ1-1; D perhaps matches TRBD1 (6 bases). Germline V gene sequence: CDR1 LNHDA, CDR2 SQIVND (reference sequence). V lost 10 bases and J lost 6, with 21 bases in between. The CDR3 length is 14 residues. The CDR3 reads CATQETGRQPEAFF. The CDR3 DNA reads TGTGCCACCCAGGAGACAGGAAGGCAGCCTGAAGCTTTCTTT.

This sequence joins TRBV24-1 and TRBJ1-4, with 10 nucleotides matching TRBD1. Trimming cost V 4 bases and J 10 bases; bases outside gene matches: 5. The CDR3 has 14 amino acids. Germline lookup yields CDR1 KGHDR and CDR2 SFDVKD. CDR3 DNA: TGTGCCACCAGTGACCCTGGACAGGGGGGAAAACTGTTTTTT. Translating gives CATSDPGQGGKLFF.

This chain uses TRBV15 with TRBJ2-7, with D uncertain. The CDR3 is 13 residues long. V was pared by 1 base and J by 9 bases, with 13 bases between. Germline lookup yields CDR1 LNHNV and CDR2 YYDKDF (reference sequence). This chain's CDR3 is CATSRGPVTGQYF. CDR3 bases: TGTGCCACCAGCAGAGGCCCGGTTACGGGGCAGTACTTC.

V and J are TRBV6-1 and TRBJ2-1; 9 positions match TRBD2. The CDR3 is 15 amino acids. The V gene's germline CDR1 is MNHNS and CDR2 SASEGT. The J segment lost 3 bases and the V segment lost 5 bases, leaving 5 bases of the junction unmatched. CDR3 nucleotide sequence: TGTGCCAGCAGTTCTACAGCGGGGGGCTACAATGAGCAGTTCTTC. Translating it yields CASSSTAGGYNEQFF.

CDR3 nucleotide sequence: TGTGCCAGCAGCCTGACAGGGATCCGAGAGACCCAGTACTTC. Translated, it gives CASSLTGIRETQYF. V and J are TRBV6-5 and TRBJ2-5, with TRBD1 matching 7 bases. Germline V gene data show CDR1 as MNHEY and CDR2 as SVGAGI. Germline trimming cut 6 bases from V and 4 bases from J; bases unmatched to any gene: 8. This CDR3 has 14 amino acids.

This sequence joins TRBV24-1 and TRBJ2-2; 9 bases are a match to TRBD1. Germline trimming cut 7 bases from V and 5 bases from J; bases unmatched to any gene: 4. This CDR3 comprises 14 residues. Germline CDR1 reads KGHDR; CDR2 reads SFDVKD. The chain's CDR3 is CATRGQGRTGELFF. The DNA of the CDR3 is TGTGCCACCAGAGGACAGGGGAGAACCGGGGAGCTGTTTTTT.

The CDR3 coding sequence is TGTGCCAGCAGTGAAGCGGACAGGGGAAGAAATAATTCACCCCTCCACTTT. Translation gives CASSEADRGRNNSPLHF. The gene calls are TRBV6-1 and TRBJ1-6; TRBD1 aligns across 9 bases. Germline CDR1 MNHNS, CDR2 SASEGT. V shed 0 bases, J shed 5 bases, and the junction held 5 bases outside the gene matches. The CDR3 spans 17 residues.

The rearrangement joins TRBV7-9 to TRBJ1-5; D is ambiguous. This CDR3 has 15 amino acids. Trimming removed 0 bases at V and 6 bases at J, with 12 bases between. Germline CDR1 is SEHNR and CDR2 is FQNEAQ (reference sequence). The CDR3 loop reads CASSLAGASAQPQHF. CDR3 bases: TGTGCCAGCAGCTTAGCGGGCGCCTCCGCTCAGCCCCAGCATTTT.

The chain has TRBV6-5 and TRBJ1-5, with TRBD1 matching 8 bases. J was trimmed by 4 bases and V by 6 bases; bases with no gene match: 8. CDR1 is MNHEY and CDR2 is SVGAGI in the germline V gene. The CDR3 has 15 residues. The CDR3 here is CASRQDRGRNQPQHF. The CDR3 bases are TGTGCCAGCAGGCAAGACAGGGGACGGAATCAGCCCCAGCATTTT.

This chain connects TRBV7-6 to TRBJ2-5; D uncertain. Germline V lookup: CDR1 SGHVS, CDR2 FNYEAQ. The CDR3 loop spans 14 amino acids. V lost 1 base to trimming and J lost 4 bases, with 10 bases between them. The CDR3 DNA reads TGTGCCAGCAGCTTAGTCGGGTCGGGAGAGACCCAGTACTTC. Amino acids: CASSLVGSGETQYF.

This chain links TRBV28 with TRBJ1-2; 7 bases fit TRBD1. With 5 bases clipped from V and 2 bases from J, the junction kept 5 bases outside the gene matches. Per germline, CDR1 MDHEN and CDR2 SYDVKM. CDR3 size: 14 residues. The CDR3 DNA reads TGTGCCAGCAGTCTCTTGACAGGGAACTATGGCTACACCTTC. As protein: CASSLLTGNYGYTF.

This clone turned up a few times. The chain carries TRBV11-2 and TRBJ2-3, with 8 bases that match TRBD2. With 2 bases clipped from V and 2 bases from J, the junction kept 12 bases outside the gene matches. The CDR3 loop spans 18 amino acids. Per germline, CDR1 SGHAT and CDR2 FQNNGV. For the CDR3, the DNA is TGTGCCAGCAGCTTAAGTCCGTACCGGGGGGGAATCACAGATACGCAGTATTTT. Protein product: CASSLSPYRGGITDTQYF.

V and J are TRBV13 and TRBJ1-1; D perhaps matches TRBD1 (6 bases). V dropped 8 bases and J dropped 2 bases, with 12 bases sitting between them. The germline CDR1 and CDR2 sequences are PRHDT and FYEKMQ (reference sequence). CDR3 length: 13 residues. The CDR3 sequence is CASARTANTEAFF. CDR3 nucleotide sequence: TGTGCCAGCGCCAGGACAGCTAACACTGAAGCTTTCTTT.

The rearrangement joins TRBV30 to TRBJ2-5; TRBD2 might be the D (5 bases). The CDR3 consists of 14 residues. From germline, CDR1 is GTSNPN and CDR2 SVGIG (reference sequence). V shed 2 bases and J shed 5 bases, with 15 bases lying between them. The chain's CDR3 is CAWSRLAKAETQYF. CDR3 nucleotides: TGTGCCTGGAGTAGATTAGCGAAGGCGGAGACCCAGTACTTC.

V gene TRBV3-1 (or the pseudogene TRBV3-2) combines with J gene TRBJ2-1; tentatively, D is TRBD1 (5 bases). The CDR3 is 13 residues long. The germline V gene has CDR1 LGHDT and CDR2 YNNKEL (reference sequence). Trimming stripped 0 bases from V and 8 bases from J, with 8 bases between. The CDR3 here is CASSQEGRDEQFF. As DNA, the CDR3 is TGTGCCAGCAGCCAAGAGGGGCGCGATGAGCAGTTCTTC.

This sequence joins TRBV3-1 (or the pseudogene TRBV3-2) and TRBJ1-3; the D is unclear. V gave up 1 base and J gave up 4 bases, with 8 bases separating them. This CDR3 comprises 14 residues. In germline, CDR1 is LGHDT, CDR2 YNNKEL (reference sequence). CDR3 nucleotide sequence: TGTGCCAGCAGCCAAGGGTCTGCGGGAAACACCATATATTTT. It specifies CASSQGSAGNTIYF.

The V and J genes are TRBV5-1 and TRBJ2-1, with TRBD2 as a possible D gene (5 bases). Germline values: CDR1 SGHRS, CDR2 YFSETQ. The CDR3 has 13 amino acids. Trimming cost V 4 bases and J 5 bases, with 10 bases left between them. CDR3 DNA: TGCGCCAGCAGCACCGGGGAAAACAATGAGCAGTTCTTC. Translating gives CASSTGENNEQFF.

This sequence joins TRBV18 and TRBJ1-2; D unresolved. The length of the CDR3 is 12 residues. V shed 6 bases and J shed 7 bases, with 12 bases lying between them. CDR1 and CDR2 from the germline V gene are KGHSH and LQKENI. DNA for the CDR3: TGTGCCAGCTCTGCTGAGTCGGGTGGCTACACCTTC. Residues: CASSAESGGYTF.

The J gene is TRBJ1-2, the V gene TRBV19, with 8 bases matching TRBD1. Trimming took 3 bases from V and 3 from J; bases not matched to a gene: 12. The CDR3 totals 17 residues. Germline CDR1 is LNHDA and CDR2 is SQIVND (reference sequence). The CDR3: CASSISGRGPLDYGYTF. Here the CDR3 DNA reads TGTGCCAGTAGTATTTCAGGCAGGGGGCCCCTGGACTATGGCTACACCTTC.

This chain connects TRBV10-1 to TRBJ2-1; 10 bases map to TRBD1. The CDR3 covers 15 residues. Losses at the gene ends were 7 bases for V and 3 bases for J; bases not matched to a gene: 6. CDR1 is WNHNN, CDR2 SYGVQD, per germline (reference sequence). The CDR3 DNA sequence: TGCGCCAGCACCCCGGACAGGGGGATCTACAATGAGCAGTTCTTC. The encoded protein is CASTPDRGIYNEQFF.

The genes are TRBV28 and TRBJ2-5; 7 bases align to TRBD2. The CDR3 consists of 15 residues. Germline assignment: CDR1 MDHEN and CDR2 SYDVKM. The V segment lost 3 bases and the J segment 5 bases; nucleotides outside the gene matches: 9. The CDR3: CASSLPSGAGETQYF. The DNA for the CDR3 is TGTGCCAGCAGTTTGCCCAGCGGGGCCGGGGAGACCCAGTACTTC.

V and J are TRBV29-1 and TRBJ2-7; D perhaps matches TRBD1 (6 bases). The CDR3 is made up of 14 amino acids. Germline values: CDR1 SQVTM, CDR2 ANQGSEA. The V gene lost 1 base and the J gene lost 1 base, with 11 bases spanning the gap. The CDR3 reads CSVEVTDSSYEQYF. The DNA for the CDR3 is TGCAGCGTTGAAGTTACGGACAGTTCCTACGAGCAGTACTTC.